The 4 T cell receptor beta chains listed next were all sequenced from one sample in a study of blood T cell repertoires in COVID-19. The data were produced by immunoSEQ multiplex PCR, yet TCRdb's version contains in-frame clones alone and is incomplete. This table has some 110,000 clones, 85% to 90% appearing once. What was sequenced was peripheral blood. The receptors come from a human donor in a cohort sampled during active COVID-19.

This chain connects TRBV27 to TRBJ1-1, with D perhaps TRBD1 (5 bases). Looked up from germline, CDR1 is MNHEY and CDR2 is SMNVEV (reference sequence). The germline V and J ends were trimmed by 5 bases and 4 bases, with 14 bases remaining between them. The CDR3 contains 14 residues. CDR3 DNA: TGTGCCAGCAGTGTGGGGCCCGGGGGCACTGAAGCTTTCTTT. Translating it yields CASSVGPGGTEAFF.

This clone appeared a single time. Other DNA sequences in the same sample also yield this CDR3. J is TRBJ2-7 and V is TRBV20-1; 7 nucleotides align to TRBD1. The V gene end was trimmed by 4 bases and the J gene end by 4 bases; junction bases not matched to a gene: 1. This CDR3 comprises 11 residues. CDR1 and CDR2 (germline): DFQATT, SNEGSKA (reference sequence). As DNA, the CDR3 is TGCAGTGCTACGACAGGGTACGAGCAGTACTTC. Its protein product is CSATTGYEQYF.

Notes on this clone: One end of the junction fails to match germline, which may point to a read error. The chain couples TRBV6-7 to TRBJ2-2, with 12 bases aligning to TRBD2. TRBV6-7 is sorted into the ORF group, with uncertain function. The CDR3 contains 18 residues. The CDR3 DNA is TGTGCCAGCAGTCCCGTCCTCTTCCTAGCGGGAGGGTCGAGGGGAGCTGTTTTT. This sequence encodes CASSPVLFLAGGSRGAVF.

V usage is TRBV7-2 and J usage is TRBJ2-4; 7 bases agree with TRBD1. Unmatched junction bases numbered 7, after V lost 5 bases and J lost 15 bases. Germline-derived CDR1 and CDR2 are SGHTA and FQGNSA. CDR3 size: 11 residues. CDR3 sequence (DNA): TGTGCCAGCAGCCAAGACAGGGTTAGGTACTTC. Translating it yields CASSQDRVRYF.